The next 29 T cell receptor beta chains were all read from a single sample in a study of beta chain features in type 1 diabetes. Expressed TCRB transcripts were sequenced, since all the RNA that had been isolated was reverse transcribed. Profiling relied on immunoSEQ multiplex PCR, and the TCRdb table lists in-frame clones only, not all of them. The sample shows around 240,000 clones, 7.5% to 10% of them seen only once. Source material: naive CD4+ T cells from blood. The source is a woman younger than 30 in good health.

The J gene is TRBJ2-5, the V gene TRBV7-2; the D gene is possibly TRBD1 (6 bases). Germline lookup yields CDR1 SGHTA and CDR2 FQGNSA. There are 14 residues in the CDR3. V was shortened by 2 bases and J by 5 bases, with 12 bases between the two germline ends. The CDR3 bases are TGTGCCAGCAGCTTACTTCAGGGGCGGGAGACCCAGTACTTC. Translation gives CASSLLQGRETQYF.

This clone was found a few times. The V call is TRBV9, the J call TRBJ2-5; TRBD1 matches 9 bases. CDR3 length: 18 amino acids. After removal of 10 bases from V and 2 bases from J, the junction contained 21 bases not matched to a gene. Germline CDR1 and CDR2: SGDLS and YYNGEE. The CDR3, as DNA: TGTGCCGCGCTATGGGACAGGGTGATCTCGGTATCTCAAGAGACCCAGTACTTC. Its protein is CAALWDRVISVSQETQYF.

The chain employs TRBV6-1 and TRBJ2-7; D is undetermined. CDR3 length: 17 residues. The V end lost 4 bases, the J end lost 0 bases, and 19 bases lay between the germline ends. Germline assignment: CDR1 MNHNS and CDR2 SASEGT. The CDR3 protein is CASSGNPYALSSYEQYF. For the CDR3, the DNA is TGTGCCAGCAGTGGAAACCCGTACGCGCTAAGCTCCTACGAGCAGTACTTC.

The CDR3 protein is CATSRTREETQYF. CDR3 in DNA: TGTGCCACCAGCCGGACTAGAGAAGAGACCCAGTACTTC. The V gene is TRBV15, the J gene TRBJ2-5, with 7 bases lining up with TRBD2. CDR3 size: 13 residues. Looked up from germline, CDR1 is LNHNV and CDR2 is YYDKDF (reference sequence). The trim removed 5 bases at V and 3 bases at J, leaving 3 bases unmatched.

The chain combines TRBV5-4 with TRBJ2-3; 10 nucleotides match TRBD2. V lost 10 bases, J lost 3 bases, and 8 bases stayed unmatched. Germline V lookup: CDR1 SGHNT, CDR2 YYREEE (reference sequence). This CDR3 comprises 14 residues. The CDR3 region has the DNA TGTGCCGTCCGACTAGCGGGTAGGACAGATACGCAGTATTTT. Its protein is CAVRLAGRTDTQYF.

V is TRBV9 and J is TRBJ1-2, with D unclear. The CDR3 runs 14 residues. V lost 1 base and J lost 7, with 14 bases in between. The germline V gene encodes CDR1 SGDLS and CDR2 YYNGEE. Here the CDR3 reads CASSVMSRSGGYTF. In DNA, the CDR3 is TGTGCCAGCAGCGTAATGAGTCGTTCGGGTGGCTACACCTTC.

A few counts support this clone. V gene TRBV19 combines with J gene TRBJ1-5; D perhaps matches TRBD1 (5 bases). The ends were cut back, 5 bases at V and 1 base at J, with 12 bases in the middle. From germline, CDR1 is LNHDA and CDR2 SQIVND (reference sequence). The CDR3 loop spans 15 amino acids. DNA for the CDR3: TGTGCCAGTAGTTCCGGGGGAATAAGCAATCAGCCCCAGCATTTT. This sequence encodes CASSSGGISNQPQHF.

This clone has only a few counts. This chain's CDR3 is CASSQARQGYGYTF. The CDR3 region has the DNA TGTGCCAGCAGCCAAGCCAGACAGGGCTATGGCTACACCTTC. This chain uses TRBV4-2 with TRBJ1-2; 7 positions agree with TRBD1. Per germline, CDR1 LGHNA and CDR2 YNFKEQ. The V gene end was trimmed by 1 base and the J gene end by 4 bases; junction bases not matched to a gene: 3. CDR3 length: 14 amino acids.

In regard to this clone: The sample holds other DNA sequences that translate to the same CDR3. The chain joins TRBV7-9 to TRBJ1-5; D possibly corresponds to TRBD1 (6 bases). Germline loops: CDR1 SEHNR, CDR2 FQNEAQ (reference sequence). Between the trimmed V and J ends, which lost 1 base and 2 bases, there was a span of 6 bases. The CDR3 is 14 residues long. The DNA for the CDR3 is TGTGCCAGCAGCTTAGGACAGGGCAATCAGCCCCAGCATTTT. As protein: CASSLGQGNQPQHF.

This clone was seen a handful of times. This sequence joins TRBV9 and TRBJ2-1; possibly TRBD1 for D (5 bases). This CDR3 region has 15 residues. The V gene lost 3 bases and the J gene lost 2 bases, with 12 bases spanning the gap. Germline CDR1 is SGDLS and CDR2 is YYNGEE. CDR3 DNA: TGTGCCAGCAGCGCCGGACACCCGACCTACAATGAGCAGTTCTTC. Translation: CASSAGHPTYNEQFF.

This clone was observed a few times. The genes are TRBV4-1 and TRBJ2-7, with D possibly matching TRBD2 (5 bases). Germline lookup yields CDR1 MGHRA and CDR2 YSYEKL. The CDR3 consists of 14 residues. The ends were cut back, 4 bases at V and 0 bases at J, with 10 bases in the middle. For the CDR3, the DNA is TGCGCCAGCAGCCCCCCCGGGGTCTCCTACGAGCAGTACTTC. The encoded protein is CASSPPGVSYEQYF.

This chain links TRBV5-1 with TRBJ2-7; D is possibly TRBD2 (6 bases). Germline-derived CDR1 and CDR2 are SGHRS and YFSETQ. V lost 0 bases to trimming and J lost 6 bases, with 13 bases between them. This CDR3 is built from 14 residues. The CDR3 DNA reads TGCGCCAGCAGCTTGGTTGGGGGAGGCGTCGAGCAGTACTTC. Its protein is CASSLVGGGVEQYF.

CDR3 coding DNA: TGTGCCATCAGTGAGAGGCAGGGGGAGACCCAGTACTTC. This codes for CAISERQGETQYF. The chain links TRBV10-3 to TRBJ2-5, with TRBD1 as a possible D gene (6 bases). The CDR3 runs 13 residues. Germline V CDR1 and CDR2: ENHRY, SYGVKD. The ends were cut back, 2 bases at V and 5 bases at J, with 9 bases in the middle.

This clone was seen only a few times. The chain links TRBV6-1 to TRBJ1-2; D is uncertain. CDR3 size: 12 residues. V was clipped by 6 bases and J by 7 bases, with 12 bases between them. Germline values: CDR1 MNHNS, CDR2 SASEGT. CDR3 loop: CASSTFDGGYTF. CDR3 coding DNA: TGTGCCAGCAGCACATTTGATGGTGGCTACACCTTC.

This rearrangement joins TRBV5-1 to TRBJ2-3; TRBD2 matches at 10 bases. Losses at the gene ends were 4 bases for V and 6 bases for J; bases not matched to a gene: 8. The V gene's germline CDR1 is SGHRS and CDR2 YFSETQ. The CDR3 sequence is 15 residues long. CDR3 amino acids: CASSPGLANDDTQYF. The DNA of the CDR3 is TGCGCCAGCAGCCCGGGACTAGCGAATGATGATACGCAGTATTTT. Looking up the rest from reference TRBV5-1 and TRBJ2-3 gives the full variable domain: KAGVTQTPRYLIKTRGQQVTLSCSPISGHRSVSWYQQTPGQGLQFLFEYFSETQRNKGNFPGRFSGRQFSNSRSEMNVSTLELGDSALYLCASSPGLANDDTQYFGPGTRLTVL.

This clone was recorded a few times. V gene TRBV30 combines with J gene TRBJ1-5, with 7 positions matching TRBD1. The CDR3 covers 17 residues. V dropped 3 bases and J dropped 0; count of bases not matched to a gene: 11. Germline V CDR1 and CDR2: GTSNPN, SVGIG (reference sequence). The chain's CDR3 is CAWSSDRSPNSNQPQHF. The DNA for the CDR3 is TGTGCCTGGAGCTCGGACAGGAGCCCCAATAGCAATCAGCCCCAGCATTTT.

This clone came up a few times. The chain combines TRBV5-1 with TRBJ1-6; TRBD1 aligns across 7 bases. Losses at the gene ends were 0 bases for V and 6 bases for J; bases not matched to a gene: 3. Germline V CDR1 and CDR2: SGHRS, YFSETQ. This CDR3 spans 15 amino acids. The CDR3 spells CASSLAGTANSPLHF. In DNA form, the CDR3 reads TGCGCCAGCAGCTTGGCCGGGACAGCTAATTCACCCCTCCACTTT.

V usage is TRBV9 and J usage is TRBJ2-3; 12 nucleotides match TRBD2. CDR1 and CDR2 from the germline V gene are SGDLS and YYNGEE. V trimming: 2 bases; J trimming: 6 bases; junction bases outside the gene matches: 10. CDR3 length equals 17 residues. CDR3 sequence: CASSVDPSGGALDTQYF. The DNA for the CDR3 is TGTGCCAGCAGCGTGGATCCTAGCGGGGGGGCGTTGGATACGCAGTATTTT.

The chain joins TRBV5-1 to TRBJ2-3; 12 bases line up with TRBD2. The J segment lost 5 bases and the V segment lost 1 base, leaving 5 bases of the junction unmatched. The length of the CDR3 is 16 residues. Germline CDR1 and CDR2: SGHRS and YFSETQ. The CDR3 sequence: CASSLTSGGPQDTQYF. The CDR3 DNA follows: TGCGCCAGCAGCTTGACTAGCGGGGGGCCGCAAGATACGCAGTATTTT.

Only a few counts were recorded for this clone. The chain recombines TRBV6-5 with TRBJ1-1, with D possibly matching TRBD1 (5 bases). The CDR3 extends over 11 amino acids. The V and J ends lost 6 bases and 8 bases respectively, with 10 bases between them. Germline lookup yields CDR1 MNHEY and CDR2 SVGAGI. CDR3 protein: CASRRHREAFF. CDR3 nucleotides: TGTGCCAGCAGGAGGCACAGGGAAGCTTTCTTT.

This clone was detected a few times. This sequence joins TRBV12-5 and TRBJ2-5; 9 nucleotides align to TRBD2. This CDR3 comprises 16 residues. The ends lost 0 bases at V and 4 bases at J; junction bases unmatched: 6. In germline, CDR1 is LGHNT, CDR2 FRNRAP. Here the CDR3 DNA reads TGTGCTAGTGGTTTGGTAGTTAGCGGGAGTGGAGAGACCCAGTACTTC. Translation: CASGLVVSGSGETQYF.

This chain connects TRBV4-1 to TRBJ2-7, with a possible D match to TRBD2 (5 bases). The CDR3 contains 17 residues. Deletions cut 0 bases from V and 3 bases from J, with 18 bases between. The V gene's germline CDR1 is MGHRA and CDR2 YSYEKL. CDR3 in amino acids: CASSQERRVGESYEQYF. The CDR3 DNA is TGCGCCAGCAGCCAAGAGAGGCGGGTGGGCGAGAGCTACGAGCAGTACTTC.

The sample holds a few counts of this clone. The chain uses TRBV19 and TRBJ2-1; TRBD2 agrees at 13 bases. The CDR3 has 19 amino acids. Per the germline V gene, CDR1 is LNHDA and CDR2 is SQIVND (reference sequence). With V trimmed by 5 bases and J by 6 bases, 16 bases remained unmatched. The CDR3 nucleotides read TGTGCCAGTAGTGCCGATTCCGAACTAGCGGGAGGGTTCGGCAATGAGCAGTTCTTC. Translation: CASSADSELAGGFGNEQFF. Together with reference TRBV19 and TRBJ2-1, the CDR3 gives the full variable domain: DGGITQSPKYLFRKEGQNVTLSCEQNLNHDAMYWYRQDPGQGLRLIYYSQIVNDFQKGDIAEGYSVSREKKESFPLTVTSAQKNPTAFYLCASSADSELAGGFGNEQFFGPGTRLTVL.

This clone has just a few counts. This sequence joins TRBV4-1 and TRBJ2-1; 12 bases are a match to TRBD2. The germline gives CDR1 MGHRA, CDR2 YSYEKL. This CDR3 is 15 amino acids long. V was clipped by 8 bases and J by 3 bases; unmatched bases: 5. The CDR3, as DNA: TGCGCCAGCTCACGGACTAGCGGGATCTACAATGAGCAGTTCTTC. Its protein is CASSRTSGIYNEQFF.

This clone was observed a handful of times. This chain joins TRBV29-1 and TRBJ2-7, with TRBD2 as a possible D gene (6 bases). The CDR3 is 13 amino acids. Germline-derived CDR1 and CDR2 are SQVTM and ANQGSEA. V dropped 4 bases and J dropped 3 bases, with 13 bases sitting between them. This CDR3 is CSVGTGANYEQYF. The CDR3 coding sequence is TGCAGCGTTGGGACGGGAGCTAACTACGAGCAGTACTTC.

CDR3 coding DNA: TGTGCCAGCAGCCAAACACGAGGCCGTAATGAAAAACTGTTTTTT. It encodes CASSQTRGRNEKLFF. The chain uses TRBV7-8 and TRBJ1-4; D not certain. Trimming removed 5 bases at V and 4 bases at J, with 14 bases between. The CDR3 has 15 residues. Germline V CDR1 and CDR2: SGHVS, FQNEAQ.

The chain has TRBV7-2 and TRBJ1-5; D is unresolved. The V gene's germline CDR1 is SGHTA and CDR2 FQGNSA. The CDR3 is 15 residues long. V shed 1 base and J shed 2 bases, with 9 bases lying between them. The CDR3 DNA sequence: TGTGCCAGCAGCTTAGGAGCGCCAGGCAATCAGCCCCAGCATTTT. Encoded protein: CASSLGAPGNQPQHF.

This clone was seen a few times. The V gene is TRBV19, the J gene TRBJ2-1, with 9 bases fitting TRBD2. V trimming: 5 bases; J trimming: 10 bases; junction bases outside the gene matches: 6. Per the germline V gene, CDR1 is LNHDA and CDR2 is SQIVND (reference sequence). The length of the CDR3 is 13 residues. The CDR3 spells CASSPGGTSEQFF. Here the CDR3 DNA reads TGTGCCAGTAGTCCCGGGGGGACTAGCGAGCAGTTCTTC.

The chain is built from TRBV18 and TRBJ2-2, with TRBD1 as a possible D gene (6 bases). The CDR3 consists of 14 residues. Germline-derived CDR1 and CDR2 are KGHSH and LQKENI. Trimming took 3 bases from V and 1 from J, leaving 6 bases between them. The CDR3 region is CASSPTGNTGELFF. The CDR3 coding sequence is TGTGCCAGCTCACCGACAGGGAACACCGGGGAGCTGTTTTTT.